This section outlines one T cell receptor (beta chain) sequence together with its context. Its cognate antigen is unknown. The data originate from a study of post-analysis software for immune sequencing data. Broader study findings: For normalized Chao1 diversity, multiple sclerosis patients scored significantly lower than controls did. Strong co-clustering by F measure was evident for samples that had been prepared in the same batch.

Built from TCR beta cDNA, the libraries had unique molecular identifiers in them. Input populations of 1 to 10 million T cells gave rise to 500,000 to 600,000 cDNA molecules. MiXCR, run by TCRdb on the PCR reads, gives a single entry per CDR3 protein. The data hold 170,000 or so distinct CDR3 sequences, with over 25% observed a single time. The material sequenced was blood. The sequence came from a girl under 18 with multiple sclerosis.

CDR3 sequence: CASSFIPSGRGGELFF. The CDR3 DNA sequence: TGTGCCAGCAGTTTCATACCCAGCGGGAGAGGGGGGGAGCTGTTTTTT. V usage is TRBV12-3 or TRBV12-4 and J usage is TRBJ2-2, with 8 bases aligning to TRBD2. This CDR3 contains 16 residues. Unmatched junction bases numbered 11, after V lost 3 bases and J lost 8 bases.